Listed below are T cell receptor beta chains from one sample, sequenced in a study of vaccination effects on CD4 cells after COVID-19. No antigens are known for them. Sequencing used immunoSEQ multiplex PCR; TCRdb keeps in-frame clones, though not all of them. Among about 44,000 clones listed, about 80% were seen once. The material was CD4+ T cells from PBMCs cultured without peptide, obtained after COVID-19 vaccination. These receptors all stem from a human donor who had a prior SARS-CoV-2 infection. Both conserved end residues are part of each CDR3. A D gene is named only where the DNA matches it firmly. Rows may omit the clone size; those that give it use once, few, many or a size class.

j_gene: TRBJ2-7; v_gene: TRBV12-3/TRBV12-4; d_gene: -; abundance: -; CDR3aa: CASSTRISEQYF; CDR3nt: TGTGCCAGCAGTACCCGGATCTCGGAGCAGTACTTC
j_gene: TRBJ2-7; v_gene: TRBV19; d_gene: TRBD1; abundance: few; CDR3aa: CASGTGAYEQYF; CDR3nt: TGTGCCAGCGGGACAGGGGCCTACGAGCAGTACTTC
j_gene: TRBJ2-1; v_gene: TRBV12-5; d_gene: -; abundance: -; CDR3aa: CASGLVPYRESYNEQFF; CDR3nt: TGTGCTAGTGGTTTGGTACCATACAGGGAGTCCTACAATGAGCAGTTCTTC
j_gene: TRBJ1-2; v_gene: TRBV29-1; d_gene: -; abundance: -; CDR3aa: CSVDAPGRYSYGYTF; CDR3nt: TGCAGCGTTGACGCCCCCGGGCGTTACTCCTATGGCTACACCTTC
j_gene: TRBJ1-1; v_gene: TRBV6-1; d_gene: -; abundance: once; CDR3aa: CASSETGRAFF; CDR3nt: TGTGCCAGCAGTGAAACAGGGCGGGCTTTCTTT
j_gene: TRBJ2-3; v_gene: TRBV5-1; d_gene: TRBD1; abundance: -; CDR3aa: CASSPPGQGGTDTQYF; CDR3nt: TGCGCCAGCAGCCCGCCGGGACAGGGGGGGACAGATACGCAGTATTTT
j_gene: TRBJ1-2; v_gene: TRBV19; d_gene: -; abundance: few; CDR3aa: CASSIDQAANYGYTF; CDR3nt: TGTGCCAGTAGTATAGATCAGGCAGCTAACTATGGCTACACCTTC
j_gene: TRBJ1-2; v_gene: TRBV6-6; d_gene: TRBD1; abundance: -; CDR3aa: CASSSSGTGAYGYTF; CDR3nt: TGTGCCAGCAGCTCCTCCGGGACAGGGGCCTATGGCTACACCTTC
j_gene: TRBJ2-6; v_gene: TRBV12-3/TRBV12-4; d_gene: -; abundance: -; CDR3aa: CASSPAQGNVLTF; CDR3nt: TGTGCCAGCAGTCCGGCCCAGGGCAACGTCCTGACTTTC
j_gene: TRBJ1-2; v_gene: TRBV30; d_gene: TRBD1; abundance: -; CDR3aa: CAWSRTGVGYTF; CDR3nt: TGTGCCTGGAGCCGGACAGGGGTCGGCTACACCTTC
j_gene: TRBJ2-3; v_gene: TRBV27; d_gene: TRBD2; abundance: -; CDR3aa: CASNPSLAGTDTQYF; CDR3nt: TGTGCCAGCAACCCATCGCTAGCGGGGACAGATACGCAGTATTTT
j_gene: TRBJ2-5; v_gene: TRBV2; d_gene: -; abundance: -; CDR3aa: CASSEGGRGETQYF; CDR3nt: TGTGCCAGCAGTGAGGGGGGGCGAGGAGAGACCCAGTACTTC
j_gene: TRBJ1-1; v_gene: TRBV2; d_gene: TRBD1; abundance: -; CDR3aa: CASSRPRQGRTNTEAFF; CDR3nt: TGTGCCAGCAGTCGACCCCGACAGGGTCGGACCAACACTGAAGCTTTCTTT
j_gene: TRBJ1-1; v_gene: TRBV15; d_gene: -; abundance: -; CDR3aa: CATSRDFSTSGNTEAFF; CDR3nt: TGTGCCACCAGCAGAGATTTCTCGACATCGGGGAACACTGAAGCTTTCTTT
j_gene: TRBJ2-7; v_gene: TRBV2; d_gene: -; abundance: -; CDR3aa: CASSDPREVSEQYF; CDR3nt: TGTGCCAGCAGTGACCCAAGGGAGGTATCCGAGCAGTACTTC
j_gene: TRBJ2-7; v_gene: TRBV3-1/TRBV3-2; d_gene: -; abundance: few; CDR3aa: CASSQVPSSYEQYF; CDR3nt: TGTGCCAGCAGCCAAGTCCCTAGCTCCTACGAGCAGTACTTC
j_gene: TRBJ2-1; v_gene: TRBV27; d_gene: -; abundance: -; CDR3aa: CAVGGLYNEQFF; CDR3nt: TGTGCCGTAGGGGGTCTCTACAATGAGCAGTTCTTC
j_gene: TRBJ2-2; v_gene: TRBV13; d_gene: TRBD2; abundance: -; CDR3aa: CASSPNRRISGRWDTGELFF; CDR3nt: TGTGCCAGCAGCCCTAACCGCAGGATATCCGGGAGGTGGGACACCGGGGAGCTGTTTTTT
j_gene: TRBJ2-5; v_gene: TRBV3-1/TRBV3-2; d_gene: TRBD2; abundance: few; CDR3aa: CASSQGLRTSGNWGTQYF; CDR3nt: TGTGCCAGCAGCCAAGGATTACGGACTAGCGGGAATTGGGGGACCCAGTACTTC
j_gene: TRBJ2-7; v_gene: TRBV5-1; d_gene: -; abundance: -; CDR3aa: CASSPGTATYEQYF; CDR3nt: TGCGCCAGCAGCCCCGGGACGGCTACCTACGAGCAGTACTTC
j_gene: TRBJ1-2; v_gene: TRBV2; d_gene: TRBD1; abundance: -; CDR3aa: CASSRDRGNYGYTF; CDR3nt: TGTGCCAGCAGTCGGGACAGGGGCAACTATGGCTACACCTTC
j_gene: TRBJ2-1; v_gene: TRBV7-6; d_gene: TRBD2; abundance: medium-sized; CDR3aa: CASSLAASGDNEQFF; CDR3nt: TGTGCCAGCAGCTTAGCGGCTAGCGGGGACAATGAGCAGTTCTTC
j_gene: TRBJ2-6; v_gene: TRBV7-2; d_gene: -; abundance: -; CDR3aa: CASSLGGFGANVLTF; CDR3nt: TGTGCCAGCAGCTTAGGTGGTTTTGGGGCCAACGTCCTGACTTTC
j_gene: TRBJ2-5; v_gene: TRBV2; d_gene: -; abundance: -; CDR3aa: CASRPLARIQETQYF; CDR3nt: TGTGCCAGCAGACCCCTTGCGCGCATTCAAGAGACCCAGTACTTC
j_gene: TRBJ2-3; v_gene: TRBV9; d_gene: TRBD2; abundance: -; CDR3aa: CASSVGLAGATTDTQYF; CDR3nt: TGTGCCAGCAGCGTAGGGCTAGCGGGGGCGACCACAGATACGCAGTATTTT
j_gene: TRBJ2-3; v_gene: TRBV6-5; d_gene: TRBD1; abundance: -; CDR3aa: CASSRTGDGTDTQYF; CDR3nt: TGTGCCAGCAGCCGGACAGGGGACGGCACAGATACGCAGTATTTT
j_gene: TRBJ2-7; v_gene: TRBV3-1/TRBV3-2; d_gene: TRBD2; abundance: -; CDR3aa: CASSHGGTSGYEQYF; CDR3nt: TGTGCCAGCAGCCATGGTGGGACTAGCGGCTACGAGCAGTACTTC
j_gene: TRBJ2-1; v_gene: TRBV6-5; d_gene: -; abundance: once; CDR3aa: CASRVTDLQFF; CDR3nt: TGTGCCAGCAGGGTGACAGATCTCCAGTTCTTC
j_gene: TRBJ2-7; v_gene: TRBV4-1; d_gene: TRBD2; abundance: -; CDR3aa: CASSQAHSGGAVEQYF; CDR3nt: TGCGCCAGCAGCCAAGCCCATAGCGGGGGGGCGGTCGAGCAGTACTTC
j_gene: TRBJ2-7; v_gene: TRBV18; d_gene: -; abundance: few; CDR3aa: CASSRDTEGEQYF; CDR3nt: TGTGCCAGCTCACGGGACACCGAGGGGGAGCAGTACTTC
j_gene: TRBJ2-7; v_gene: TRBV9; d_gene: TRBD1; abundance: once; CDR3aa: CASSVRTGYEQYF; CDR3nt: TGTGCCAGCAGCGTAAGGACAGGCTACGAGCAGTACTTC
j_gene: TRBJ2-3; v_gene: TRBV30; d_gene: TRBD2; abundance: -; CDR3aa: CAWTLAGRTGTQYF; CDR3nt: TGTGCCTGGACACTAGCGGGCCGCACCGGTACGCAGTATTTT